This is a list of T cell receptor beta chains from one sample in a study of PD-L1 blockade in urothelial cancer. Method: immunoSEQ multiplex PCR; TCRdb's copy keeps in-frame clones and lacks some. The sample yields around 100,000 clones, approximately 85% seen once. The input for sequencing was PBMCs, taken around atezolizumab (anti-PD-L1) treatment. The source of these receptors is a man between 45 and 60 years old with urothelial cancer. Each CDR3 is given with its conserved first and last residue. The D gene is left open where the match is weak. Clone size, where shown, is once, few, many, or a class for clones that have expanded.

>TRBV5-4|TRBJ2-7|TRBD2|NA
CASSPPSTSGIQYF
TGTGCCAGCAGCCCGCCATCGACTAGCGGGATTCAGTACTTC
>TRBV9|TRBJ2-7|NA|NA
CASSVEVKVTGEQYF
TGTGCCAGCAGCGTAGAGGTTAAGGTGACGGGGGAGCAGTACTTC
>TRBV27|TRBJ1-5|NA|NA
CASSLSGPRVEQPQHF
TGTGCCAGCAGTTTATCGGGGCCCCGGGTAGAGCAGCCCCAGCATTTT
>TRBV19|TRBJ2-5|NA|NA
CASSIFGIQYF
TGTGCCAGTAGTATATTCGGGATCCAGTACTTC
>TRBV11-1|TRBJ2-5|NA|NA
CASSSDTSGTQYF
TGTGCCAGCAGCTCGGACACCTCGGGGACCCAGTACTTC
>TRBV2|TRBJ1-1|TRBD1|NA
CASTLPGDRDTEAFF
TGTGCCAGCACCCTACCCGGGGACAGGGACACTGAAGCTTTCTTT
>TRBV7-8|TRBJ1-2|TRBD1|NA
CASSFDPGRGSPISYGYTF
TGTGCCAGCAGCTTCGACCCCGGCAGGGGGTCCCCTATATCCTATGGCTACACCTTC
>TRBV2|TRBJ2-7|TRBD1|NA
CASQETGTYEQYF
TGTGCCAGCCAGGAGACAGGGACCTACGAGCAGTACTTC
>TRBV5-4|TRBJ2-7|NA|few
CASSLAGKGEQYF
TGTGCCAGCAGCTTGGCGGGTAAAGGCGAGCAGTACTTC
>TRBV28|TRBJ1-5|NA|NA
CASSLLGPGSNQPQHF
TGTGCCAGCAGTTTATTGGGGCCTGGTAGCAATCAGCCCCAGCATTTT
>TRBV11-3|TRBJ2-2|NA|NA
CASSLGDRATGELFF
TGTGCCAGCAGCTTGGGCGACAGAGCCACCGGGGAGCTGTTTTTT
>TRBV10-3|TRBJ1-6|TRBD1|NA
CAIRGGTGESPLHF
TGTGCCATCAGGGGGGGGACAGGGGAATCACCCCTCCACTTT
>TRBV7-9|TRBJ2-1|NA|NA
CASSLGERNYNEQFF
TGTGCCAGCAGCTTAGGAGAGCGAAACTACAATGAGCAGTTCTTC
>TRBV19|TRBJ1-1|NA|NA
CASTGTILGRTEAFF
TGTGCCAGTACCGGGACCATACTTGGGAGGACTGAAGCTTTCTTT
>TRBV5-4|TRBJ2-3|TRBD2|NA
CASSWGSPTSGRVSTDTQYF
TGTGCCAGCAGCTGGGGAAGCCCCACTAGCGGGAGGGTTAGCACAGATACGCAGTATTTT
>TRBV5-1|TRBJ2-7|NA|once
CASSLWQGAYEQYF
TGCGCCAGCAGCTTGTGGCAGGGTGCCTACGAGCAGTACTTC
>TRBV5-1|TRBJ2-3|TRBD2|NA
CASSQGLAGADTQYF
TGCGCCAGCAGCCAAGGACTAGCGGGAGCAGATACGCAGTATTTT
>TRBV19|TRBJ1-5|NA|NA
CASSIARRRVNQPQHF
TGTGCCAGTAGTATAGCACGCAGGAGGGTCAATCAGCCCCAGCATTTT
>TRBV30|TRBJ2-3|NA|NA
CACGEVNTQYF
TGTGCCTGCGGGGAGGTCAATACGCAGTATTTT
>TRBV11-2|TRBJ1-5|NA|NA
CASSVSDYQPQHF
TGTGCCAGCAGCGTCAGTGACTATCAGCCCCAGCATTTT
>TRBV25-1|TRBJ2-1|TRBD2|NA
CASRAPGTSGRGEQFF
TGTGCCAGCAGGGCACCCGGGACTAGCGGGAGGGGCGAGCAGTTCTTC
>TRBV30|TRBJ1-2|NA|NA
CAWSVRGSGGYTF
TGTGCCTGGAGTGTTCGGGGTTCGGGAGGCTACACCTTC
>TRBV6-5|TRBJ2-5|TRBD1|NA
CASRKQGAETQYF
TGTGCCAGTCGGAAACAGGGGGCGGAGACCCAGTACTTC
>TRBV5-1|TRBJ1-3|NA|NA
CASSQGSGNTIYF
TGCGCCAGTAGTCAGGGTTCTGGAAACACCATATATTTT
>TRBV7-9|TRBJ1-3|NA|NA
CASSLDRSTIYF
TGTGCCAGCAGCTTAGACAGATCCACCATATATTTT
>TRBV4-2|TRBJ2-7|TRBD2|NA
CASAGGGGHEQYF
TGTGCCAGCGCGGGGGGGGGCGGCCACGAGCAGTACTTC
>TRBV7-9|TRBJ1-1|NA|NA
CASSNTLGGTEAFF
TGTGCCAGCAGCAACACGCTGGGAGGCACTGAAGCTTTCTTT
>TRBV5-4|TRBJ2-3|TRBD2|NA
CASSLRLAGNTDTQYF
TGTGCCAGCAGCCTTAGACTAGCGGGGAACACAGATACGCAGTATTTT
>TRBV2|TRBJ1-3|NA|NA
CASSPLSQVSGNTIYF
TGTGCCAGCAGCCCCCTGAGTCAAGTCTCTGGAAACACCATATATTTT
>TRBV7-2|TRBJ2-1|TRBD2|NA
CASSLQLAEAYEQFF
TGTGCCAGCAGCTTACAACTAGCGGAGGCCTATGAGCAGTTCTTC
>TRBV18|TRBJ2-3|TRBD1|few
CASSHGTGKDTQYF
TGTGCCAGCTCACACGGGACAGGGAAAGATACGCAGTATTTT
>TRBV5-4|TRBJ1-4|NA|NA
CASSPRGGEKLFF
TGTGCCAGCAGCCCGCGGGGGGGAGAAAAACTGTTTTTT
>TRBV9|TRBJ2-2|TRBD2|few
CASSLSGRYTGELFF
TGTGCCAGCAGCCTTAGCGGGAGGTACACCGGGGAGCTGTTTTTT
>TRBV9|TRBJ1-3|NA|NA
CASSEGPGDSGNTIYF
TGTGCCAGCAGCGAGGGGCCAGGAGACTCTGGAAACACCATATATTTT
>TRBV28|TRBJ1-6|NA|once
CASRVPSSYNSPLHF
TGTGCCAGCAGAGTCCCGAGCTCCTATAATTCACCCCTCCACTTT
>TRBV7-2|TRBJ2-2|NA|few
CASSFSRVANTGELFF
TGTGCCAGCAGCTTTTCGAGAGTAGCGAACACCGGGGAGCTGTTTTTT
>TRBV7-9|TRBJ2-1|NA|NA
CASRGSSYNEQFF
TGTGCCAGCAGGGGGAGCTCCTACAATGAGCAGTTCTTC
>TRBV2|TRBJ1-6|NA|NA
CASSDGSTSSYNSPLHF
TGTGCCAGCAGTGACGGGTCTACGAGCTCCTATAATTCACCCCTCCACTTT
>TRBV14|TRBJ2-3|NA|NA
CASSQDPTSTDTQYF
TGTGCCAGCAGCCAAGATCCAACTAGCACAGATACGCAGTATTTT
>TRBV11-2|TRBJ2-1|TRBD2|NA
CASSEGGAHIDEQFF
TGTGCCAGCAGCGAGGGAGGGGCCCATATAGATGAGCAGTTCTTC
>TRBV6-5|TRBJ1-5|NA|NA
CASSYGTMQPQHF
TGTGCCAGCAGTTACGGCACAATGCAGCCCCAGCATTTT
>TRBV7-9|TRBJ2-1|NA|NA
CASSLAREQFF
TGTGCCAGCAGCTTAGCCCGTGAGCAGTTCTTC
>TRBV11-1|TRBJ2-5|TRBD2|NA
CASSLAGGSETQYF
TGTGCCAGCAGCTTAGCGGGAGGGTCGGAGACCCAGTACTTC